The 5 T cell receptor beta chains below come from one sample, sequenced in a study of shared clonotypes between healthy human individuals (dated by TCRdb to 2018 to 2020). Library method: the immunoSEQ multiplex PCR assay. The immuneACCESS repertoire file appears here via TCRdb, limited to in-frame rearrangements. These files lack a portion of the clones; in checked studies, under half of the deficit traces to unresolved V genes, and the cause of the others is not known. This sample gives about 100,000 clones in total; about 63% of them show up just once. The top ten clones comprise over 20% of the sample. The sequenced sample was memory CD8+ T cells sorted from blood. Explained via the paper, the cell subset or site label denotes: CD45RO+ cells pooled with CCR7-negative TemRA cells. These receptors were obtained from a woman younger than 45 in good health.

This clone was observed a few times. The V gene is TRBV6-6, the J gene TRBJ2-1, with D perhaps TRBD2 (5 bases). From germline, CDR1 is MNHNY and CDR2 SVGAGI (reference sequence). Trimming removed 0 bases from V and 9 bases from J, with 15 bases in between. The CDR3 is made up of 15 amino acids. CDR3 loop: CASSYSRPGEGEQFF. CDR3 sequence (DNA): TGTGCCAGCAGTTACTCTCGACCCGGAGAGGGTGAGCAGTTCTTC.

This clone has only a few counts. The V and J genes are TRBV7-9 and TRBJ1-4, with D tentatively TRBD1 (5 bases). V dropped 1 base and J dropped 7 bases, with 10 bases sitting between them. Germline CDR1 reads SEHNR; CDR2 reads FQNEAQ (reference sequence). This CDR3 is built from 14 residues. The DNA of the CDR3 is TGTGCCAGCAGCTTAGGAGGGGTCTTTGAAAAACTGTTTTTT. Encoded protein: CASSLGGVFEKLFF.

This chain connects TRBV6-8 to TRBJ1-1; 7 positions agree with TRBD1. The CDR3 has 15 residues. The ends lost 5 bases at V and 5 bases at J; junction bases unmatched: 11. Germline loops: CDR1 MNHGY, CDR2 SAAAGT. The CDR3 nucleotides read TGTGCCAGCAGTCCCCTCGGGACAGTGATAACTGAAGCTTTCTTT. It codes for CASSPLGTVITEAFF.

This chain links TRBV29-1 with TRBJ2-3; 12 positions match TRBD1. J lost 4 bases, V lost 6 bases, and 5 bases had no gene match. The CDR3 covers 14 residues. Germline loops: CDR1 SQVTM, CDR2 ANQGSEA. The CDR3 DNA reads TGCAGCGTCGCCGGGACAGGGGGCGCAGATACGCAGTATTTT. Translating gives CSVAGTGGADTQYF.

J is TRBJ2-5 and V is TRBV29-1, with 8 bases identical to TRBD1. The DNA end lines up better with TRBJ2-7; the J call may be wrong. Germline V gives CDR1 SQVTM, CDR2 ANQGSEA. There are 12 residues in the CDR3. The CDR3 region is CSVGSGGSEQYF. CDR3 nucleotide sequence: TGCAGCGTTGGGTCAGGGGGCTCCGAGCAGTACTTC.